The 2 T cell receptor beta chains listed next were all sequenced from one sample in a study of cytomegalovirus exposure and HLA in healthy donors. Both 60 Vbeta primers and 13 Jbeta primers went into the PCR. Profiled with immunoSEQ multiplex PCR; TCRdb holds only in-frame clones, not every one. Among about 70,000 clones, 68% were seen once, and the ten largest hold 15% to 20%. The specimen was PBMCs. The receptors come from a man aged 35 to 55 in good health and CMV-seropositive.

CDR3 protein: CASSLGAPGGYNSPLHF. The DNA for the CDR3 is TGTGCCAGCAGTCTTGGGGCCCCCGGGGGCTATAATTCACCCCTCCACTTT. V gene TRBV25-1 combines with J gene TRBJ1-6; D is possibly TRBD1 (5 bases). This CDR3 is 17 amino acids long. Germline V gene lookup returns CDR1 MGHDK and CDR2 SYGVNS. The V gene lost 5 bases and the J gene lost 3 bases, with 17 bases spanning the gap. Based on the CDR3 plus reference TRBV25-1 and TRBJ1-6, the full variable domain is EADIYQTPRYLVIGTGKKITLECSQTMGHDKMYWYQQDPGMELHLIHYSYGVNSTEKGDLSSESTVSRIRTEHFPLTLESARPSHTSQYLCASSLGAPGGYNSPLHFGNGTRLTVT.

The chain combines TRBV7-2 with TRBJ2-1; D remains ambiguous. This CDR3 spans 12 amino acids. CDR1 is SGHTA, CDR2 FQGNSA, per germline. Trimming took off 2 bases at V and 10 bases at J, with 9 bases between the two ends. In nucleotides, the CDR3 is TGTGCCAGCAGCTTAATGGCAAGAGAGCAGTTCTTC. It yields the protein CASSLMAREQFF.